Shown below are 5 T cell receptor beta chains from a single sample sequenced in a study of molecular identifiers for immune sequencing clone quantification. TCRdb re-called the PCR reads through MiXCR, storing one row per CDR3 protein. The sample carries 400,000 to 600,000 distinct CDR3 sequences, about 21% recorded once. Sample: naive CD8+ T cells from blood, with Jurkat cell RNA spiked in. Subset given: FACS-sorted CD8+CD4-CCR7+CD45RA+ naive T cells. All receptors derive from a human donor in good health. Some libraries in this study had Jurkat cell RNA spiked in.

Many counts were recorded for this clonotype. The chain couples TRBV2 to TRBJ1-1, with TRBD1 matching 7 bases. J gave up 5 bases and V 8 bases, and 8 bases lay outside the gene matches. Germline lookup yields CDR1 SNHLY and CDR2 FYNNEI. This CDR3 is built from 13 residues. The chain's CDR3 is CASDTGEGTEAFF. The DNA for the CDR3 is TGTGCCAGCGATACAGGGGAGGGGACTGAAGCTTTCTTT. Variable domain in full (rest from reference TRBV2 and TRBJ1-1): EPEVTQTPSHQVTQMGQEVILRCVPISNHLYFYWYRQILGQKVEFLVSFYNNEISEKSEIFDDQFSVERPDGSNFTLKIRSTKLEDSAMYFCASDTGEGTEAFFGQGTRLTVV.

As concerns this clonotype: Possible read error: a much larger clone is one base away. This chain links TRBV6-5 with TRBJ2-7; weak D call: TRBD1 (7 bases). The CDR3 consists of 15 residues. Germline V gene lookup returns CDR1 MNHEY and CDR2 SVGAGI. The ends were cut back, 3 bases at V and 9 bases at J, with 21 bases in the middle. The CDR3 nucleotides read TGTGCCAGCAGTTATGGGGTCCAGGGGGGCCACGGGCAGTACTTC. It encodes CASSYGVQGGHGQYF.

This clonotype was seen repeatedly, ten times or more. V usage is TRBV20-1 and J usage is TRBJ2-5; D is perhaps TRBD1 (6 bases). The CDR3 extends over 12 amino acids. The germline CDR1 and CDR2 sequences are DFQATT and SNEGSKA (reference sequence). Trimming took 5 bases from V and 2 from J, leaving 9 bases between them. The CDR3 sequence: CSAWTAQETQYF. The CDR3 nucleotides are TGCAGTGCTTGGACAGCACAAGAGACCCAGTACTTC.

This clonotype was picked up a small number of times. The genes are TRBV3-1 and TRBJ1-4, with a tentative D call TRBD1 (6 bases). Germline assignment: CDR1 LGHDT and CDR2 YNNKEL (reference sequence). This CDR3 has 16 residues. V was shortened by 4 bases and J by 0 bases, with 12 bases between the two germline ends. DNA of the CDR3: TGTGCCAGCAGCCTGAGGACAGACGCAACTAATGAAAAACTGTTTTTT. This sequence encodes CASSLRTDATNEKLFF.

This clonotype was recorded only once. A much larger clone differs from this one at a single base, so this may be a read error. This chain connects TRBV12-5 to TRBJ2-2; no definite D call. The CDR3 length is 13 residues. V shed 7 bases and J shed 3 bases, with 9 bases lying between them. Germline V gives CDR1 LGHNT, CDR2 FRNRAP. The DNA for the CDR3 is TGTGCTAGTGCAGGAGAGCACACCGGGGAGCTGTTTTTT. Its translation is CASAGEHTGELFF.